This T cell receptor beta chain emerged from a study of response to subunit inactivated influenza vaccine. Study-level findings and limits: Authors suggested each seasonal influenza vaccination recruits few new T cells.

V lost 4 bases, J lost 3 bases, and 10 bases lay in between. Germline CDR1 LGHDT, CDR2 YNNKEL (reference sequence). The CDR3 loop spans 13 amino acids. TCRdb re-derived calls from the RT-PCR reads in MiXCR, one entry per CDR3 protein. The sample holds more than 400,000 distinct CDR3 sequences; about a tenth are singletons and the top ten take approximately 12%. Note on this clonotype: Its antigen is currently unknown. Given a much more abundant clone one base away, this may be a read error.

The clonotype was recovered from a man over 45 who received an inactivated influenza vaccine. V gene TRBV3-1 combines with J gene TRBJ2-7, with a tentative D call TRBD1 (6 bases). Sample: PBMCs from blood, taken roughly 45 days after vaccination. CDR3 in amino acids: CASSRRDNYEQYF. The DNA for the CDR3 is TGTGCCAGCAGCCGCCGGGACAACTACGAGCAGTACTTC.